Following are 31 T cell receptor beta chains from one sample sequenced in a study of neurological immune-mediated disorders. TCRdb itself ran the 5' RACE reads through MiXCR, one entry per CDR3 protein. The data contain 70,000 or so distinct CDR3 sequences, roughly 3% of them singletons. The sequenced material came from PBMCs. The origin of the receptors is a woman aged 45 to 65 with multiple sclerosis.

Only a few counts were recorded for this clonotype. The chain combines TRBV29-1 with TRBJ1-3, with 7 nucleotides matching TRBD1. After removal of 6 bases from V and 12 bases from J, the junction contained 20 bases not matched to a gene. Germline V lookup: CDR1 SQVTM, CDR2 ANQGSEA. The CDR3 is 15 amino acids. CDR3 nucleotides: TGCAGCGTCCGGACAGGTTCGAACTCTGGAAATAACATATATTTT. It specifies CSVRTGSNSGNNIYF. Complete variable domain (other parts from reference TRBV29-1 and TRBJ1-3): SAVISQKPSRDICQRGTSLTIQCQVDSQVTMMFWYRQQPGQSLTLIATANQGSEATYESGFVIDKFPISRPNLTFSTLTVSNMSPEDSSIYLCSVRTGSNSGNNIYFGEGSWLTVV.

This clonotype was seen repeatedly, ten times or more. This chain connects TRBV5-1 to TRBJ2-1; 10 nucleotides align to TRBD2. This CDR3 contains 14 residues. Per the germline V gene, CDR1 is SGHRS and CDR2 is YFSETQ. The J segment lost 15 bases and the V segment lost 0 bases, leaving 9 bases of the junction unmatched. CDR3 sequence reads: CASSLVGLAGEPFF. DNA of the CDR3: TGCGCCAGCAGCTTGGTGGGGCTAGCGGGAGAACCGTTCTTC.

At least ten counts were recorded for this clonotype. The genes are TRBV15 and TRBJ1-4; TRBD1 is a possible D gene (5 bases). Germline values: CDR1 LNHNV, CDR2 YYDKDF (reference sequence). CDR3 length: 15 residues. V lost 1 base to trimming and J lost 8 bases, with 14 bases between them. In DNA form, the CDR3 reads TGTGCCACCAGCAGAGTGGTTCGGGGGGAGGAAAAACTGTTTTTT. It codes for CATSRVVRGEEKLFF.

This clonotype was detected many times. The V and J genes are TRBV15 and TRBJ2-7, with D tentatively TRBD1 (6 bases). The V gene lost 0 bases and the J gene lost 7 bases, with 10 bases spanning the gap. This CDR3 is built from 13 residues. Germline V CDR1 and CDR2: LNHNV, YYDKDF (reference sequence). CDR3 sequence (DNA): TGTGCCACCAGCAGAGAAACAGGGCGTGAGCAGTACTTC. Translation gives CATSRETGREQYF.

This clonotype was detected many times. The V call is TRBV6-7, the J call TRBJ2-5, with a possible D match to TRBD1 (5 bases). TRBV6-7 is an ORF for which the function is uncertain. The V end was cut by 4 bases, the J end by 5 bases, with 23 bases between. CDR3 length equals 17 residues. In DNA form, the CDR3 reads TGTGCCAGCAGTTGGGGCATGCGGATTGGTATTGTGGAGACCCAGTACTTC. It codes for CASSWGMRIGIVETQYF.

A remark on this clonotype: A much larger clone differs by one base, so this may be a read error. The chain is built from TRBV18 and TRBJ2-3; D gene ambiguous. This CDR3 is built from 12 residues. Germline CDR1 KGHSH, CDR2 LQKENI. The CDR3 here is CASSGSQDKQYF. DNA of the CDR3: TGTGCCAGCTCAGGGTCGCAAGATAAGCAGTATTTT.

This clonotype came up many times. This chain connects TRBV5-6 to TRBJ2-4; no firm D call. The CDR3 spans 16 residues. V lost 2 bases to trimming and J lost 4 bases, with 16 bases between them. The V gene's germline CDR1 is SGHDT and CDR2 YYEEEE. The CDR3 region is CASSFGSLRLKNIQYF. CDR3 nucleotides: TGTGCCAGCAGCTTTGGGTCTTTGCGGCTAAAAAACATTCAGTACTTC.

This clonotype was counted between two and nine times. J is TRBJ1-4 and V is TRBV5-6; 10 bases agree with TRBD1. Looked up from germline, CDR1 is SGHDT and CDR2 is YYEEEE. J was trimmed by 7 bases and V by 2 bases; bases with no gene match: 5. This CDR3 spans 15 amino acids. The CDR3 here is CASSFLTGGSEKLFF. The DNA of the CDR3 is TGTGCCAGCAGCTTTTTGACAGGGGGCTCTGAAAAACTGTTTTTT.

This clonotype was recorded many times. The rearrangement joins TRBV5-5 to TRBJ1-5; D gene uncertain. This CDR3 is built from 13 residues. Germline V gene lookup returns CDR1 SGHKS and CDR2 YYEKEE (reference sequence). V was cut by 2 bases and J by 5 bases, with 8 bases left in between. Written as DNA, the CDR3 is TGTGCCAGCAGCTTCGAAGGTTATCAGCCCCAGCATTTT. The encoded protein is CASSFEGYQPQHF.

This clonotype was recorded many times. The chain combines TRBV6-2 or TRBV6-3 with TRBJ1-6, with D possibly being TRBD1 (5 bases). Germline-derived CDR1 and CDR2 are MNHEY and SVGEGT. CDR3 length equals 14 residues. V was shortened by 6 bases and J by 7 bases, with 13 bases between the two germline ends. Here the CDR3 reads CASSPGFSNSPLHF. The CDR3 DNA is TGTGCCAGCAGCCCAGGGTTTTCGAATTCACCCCTCCACTTT.

This clonotype was seen ten or more times. This chain uses TRBV20-1 with TRBJ1-5; TRBD1 matches at 7 bases. Unmatched junction bases numbered 9, after V lost 7 bases and J lost 6 bases. CDR1 and CDR2 (germline): DFQATT, SNEGSKA (reference sequence). The CDR3 runs 13 residues. CDR3 DNA: TGCAGTGTCAGGCAGGGGGTCGGTCAGCCCCAGCATTTT. As protein: CSVRQGVGQPQHF.

This clonotype was detected many times. The chain carries TRBV29-1 and TRBJ1-5, with a tentative D call TRBD1 (6 bases). CDR3 size: 15 residues. Between the trimmed V and J ends, which lost 8 bases and 1 base, there was a span of 18 bases. The germline gives CDR1 SQVTM, CDR2 ANQGSEA. The CDR3 spells CSRPLQGKSNQPQHF. CDR3 nucleotides: TGCAGCCGACCCCTTCAGGGGAAGAGCAATCAGCCCCAGCATTTT.

This clonotype was seen ten or more times. The chain is built from TRBV6-5 and TRBJ1-1; no clear D. V was trimmed by 2 bases and J by 1 base, leaving 17 bases between them. From germline, CDR1 is MNHEY and CDR2 SVGAGI. The CDR3 runs to 17 residues. This CDR3 reads CASSYGGQLRGNTEAFF. In DNA, the CDR3 is TGTGCCAGCAGTTACGGTGGGCAGCTAAGAGGGAACACTGAAGCTTTCTTT.

This clonotype has a single count. The gene calls are TRBV18 and TRBJ2-5; 10 bases are shared with TRBD2. There are 17 residues in the CDR3. Germline CDR1 is KGHSH and CDR2 is LQKENI. With V trimmed by 2 bases and J by 2 bases, 8 bases remained unmatched. The CDR3 nucleotides are TGTGCCAGCTCACCATCAGGACTAGCGGAACCTCAAGAGACCCAGTACTTC. Protein: CASSPSGLAEPQETQYF.

This clonotype was counted many times. The chain carries TRBV7-8 and TRBJ2-7, with D maybe TRBD1 (6 bases). This CDR3 region has 15 residues. V gave up 2 bases and J gave up 2 bases, with 13 bases separating them. In germline, CDR1 is SGHVS, CDR2 FQNEAQ. Here the CDR3 reads CASSLLPQGPYEQYV. CDR3 DNA sequence: TGTGCCAGCAGCTTACTCCCTCAGGGGCCCTACGAGCAGTACGTC.

This clonotype was seen ten or more times. This chain connects TRBV20-1 to TRBJ2-5; the match to TRBD2 covers 8 bases. V lost 1 base and J lost 4; bases outside the gene matches: 5. This CDR3 has 14 residues. Germline CDR1 DFQATT, CDR2 SNEGSKA (reference sequence). CDR3 DNA sequence: TGCAGTGCTAGAGTCGGGGGGGCCTTAGAGACCCAGTACTTC. Protein product: CSARVGGALETQYF.

This clonotype was seen at least ten times. The V and J genes are TRBV6-1 and TRBJ2-1; 8 bases are shared with TRBD2. The germline CDR1 and CDR2 sequences are MNHNS and SASEGT. The CDR3 consists of 17 residues. V was clipped by 0 bases and J by 4 bases; unmatched bases: 8. In DNA form, the CDR3 reads TGTGCCAGCAGTGAAGCAGCAAGCGGGGGCTCTTACAATGAGCAGTTCTTC. Protein product: CASSEAASGGSYNEQFF.

About this clonotype itself: It may be a read error: a sequence one base away is much more abundant. The chain carries TRBV6-2 or TRBV6-3 and TRBJ2-1; D remains ambiguous. This CDR3 contains 11 residues. The germline CDR1 and CDR2 sequences are MNHEY and SVGEGT. The CDR3 reads CDSRVWNEQFF. CDR3 coding DNA: TGTGACAGCCGTGTCTGGAATGAGCAGTTCTTC.

This clonotype has a count of ten or more. The V call is TRBV3-1, the J call TRBJ2-7; possible D gene TRBD2, 5 bases. Germline lookup yields CDR1 LGHDT and CDR2 YNNKEL (reference sequence). The length of the CDR3 is 18 residues. Trimming removed 0 bases from V and 4 bases from J, with 22 bases in between. The DNA for the CDR3 is TGTGCCAGCAGCCAAGATCCCCTCCGGACTTCAACCCTTTACGAGCAGTACGTC. Encoded protein: CASSQDPLRTSTLYEQYV.

This clonotype was seen many times. This may come from a read error, since a much larger clone is one base off. The rearrangement links TRBV5-1 to TRBJ2-1, with D maybe TRBD2 (5 bases). Germline V gives CDR1 SGHRS, CDR2 YFSETQ. Between the trimmed V and J ends, which lost 0 bases and 4 bases, there was a span of 11 bases. CDR3 length: 15 residues. The chain's CDR3 is CASSLAGKGYNEQFF. The DNA of the CDR3 is TGCGCCAGCAGCTTGGCGGGAAAGGGATACAATGAGCAGTTCTTC.

This clonotype was detected many times. V gene TRBV3-1 combines with J gene TRBJ1-6; TRBD1 is a possible D gene (6 bases). In germline, CDR1 is LGHDT, CDR2 YNNKEL (reference sequence). The germline V and J ends were trimmed by 1 base and 11 bases, with 18 bases remaining between them. The CDR3 is 16 residues long. The CDR3 DNA sequence: TGTGCCAGCAGCCAAGCTTTAGGGGGTGATCGTACACCCCTCCACTTT. Its protein is CASSQALGGDRTPLHF.

This clonotype was seen ten or more times. The chain employs TRBV10-3 and TRBJ2-3, with D possibly TRBD2 on 6 matching bases. The CDR3 extends over 16 amino acids. Trimming removed 1 base at V and 0 bases at J, with 11 bases between. Germline assignment: CDR1 ENHRY and CDR2 SYGVKD. The CDR3 region is CAISEFLGTSTDTQYF. The CDR3 DNA reads TGTGCCATCAGTGAGTTTTTGGGGACTAGCACAGATACGCAGTATTTT.

At least ten counts were recorded for this clonotype. The V gene is TRBV5-6, the J gene TRBJ1-1, with D hard to call. This CDR3 has 14 amino acids. The germline CDR1 and CDR2 sequences are SGHDT and YYEEEE. V lost 2 bases, J lost 0 bases, and 8 bases lay in between. CDR3 protein: CASSFSGLNTEAFF. CDR3 sequence (DNA): TGTGCCAGCAGCTTTTCAGGTTTGAACACTGAAGCTTTCTTT.

This clonotype was seen at least ten times. This chain links TRBV20-1 with TRBJ2-1, with TRBD2 identical over 12 bases. CDR3 length: 14 amino acids. The J segment lost 9 bases and the V segment lost 4 bases, leaving 7 bases of the junction unmatched. Per germline, CDR1 DFQATT and CDR2 SNEGSKA (reference sequence). The chain's CDR3 is CSAILAGGGGEQFF. The CDR3 bases are TGCAGTGCTATACTAGCGGGAGGAGGGGGTGAGCAGTTCTTC.

V gene TRBV5-1 combines with J gene TRBJ1-1, with unresolved D. The CDR3 sequence is 15 residues long. The V end lost 5 bases, the J end lost 1 base, and 15 bases lay between the germline ends. Germline V gene data show CDR1 as SGHRS and CDR2 as YFSETQ. CDR3 sequence: CASRRLPNGNTEAFF. In DNA, the CDR3 is TGCGCCAGCAGGAGGCTCCCGAACGGGAACACTGAAGCTTTCTTT.

The sample holds many counts of this clonotype. The chain carries TRBV20-1 and TRBJ2-3; D perhaps matches TRBD2 (7 bases). The CDR3 runs 12 residues. Germline V gene data show CDR1 as DFQATT and CDR2 as SNEGSKA (reference sequence). CDR3 residues: CAGEGGTDTQYF. The CDR3 nucleotides read TGCGCTGGGGAGGGGGGAACAGATACGCAGTATTTT.

This clonotype was seen ten or more times. This chain connects TRBV7-2 to TRBJ1-5; the D is unclear. CDR1 is SGHTA and CDR2 is FQGNSA in the germline V gene. Trimming stripped 5 bases from V and 8 bases from J, with 10 bases between. This CDR3 has 12 amino acids. CDR3 protein: CASSNPLEPQHF. The CDR3 DNA sequence: TGTGCCAGCAGCAACCCCCTGGAGCCCCAGCATTTT.

The count of this clonotype is one. A much larger clone differs from this one at a single base, so this may be a read error. Here the CDR3 DNA reads TGTGCCAGCAGCCAGGAACAGTCTAGCTACACCTTC. It codes for CASSQEQSSYTF. The chain combines TRBV3-1 with TRBJ1-2; D is ambiguous. Trimming cost V 3 bases and J 9 bases, with 11 bases left between them. From germline, CDR1 is LGHDT and CDR2 YNNKEL (reference sequence). The CDR3 is made up of 12 amino acids. Looking up the rest from reference TRBV3-1 and TRBJ1-2 gives the full variable domain: DTAVSQTPKYLVTQMGNDKSIKCEQNLGHDTMYWYKQDSKKFLKIMFSYNNKELIINETVPNRFSPKSPDKAHLNLHINSLELGDSAVYFCASSQEQSSYTFGSGTRLTVV.

Details on this clonotype: One base away lies a much larger clone, so this may be a sequencing read error. The chain uses TRBV7-2 and TRBJ1-5, with unresolved D. CDR1 and CDR2 (germline): SGHTA, FQGNSA. This CDR3 spans 15 amino acids. The CDR3 nucleotides are TGTGCCAGCAGCTTAGTTGGAAATAGCAATCAGCCCCAGAATTTT. Its protein product is CASSLVGNSNQPQNF.

This clonotype was observed many times. J is TRBJ2-2 and V is TRBV20-1; D gene unclear. With 5 bases removed from V and 2 bases from J, the gap between germline ends came to 9 bases. This CDR3 is built from 13 residues. The V gene's germline CDR1 is DFQATT and CDR2 SNEGSKA (reference sequence). This chain's CDR3 is CSALEVNTGELFF. CDR3 sequence (DNA): TGCAGTGCTTTAGAAGTTAACACCGGGGAGCTGTTTTTT.

This clonotype was found many times. V and J are TRBV12-3 or TRBV12-4 and TRBJ2-1; D is tentatively TRBD1 or TRBD2 (5 bases each). With 4 bases removed from V and 4 bases from J, the gap between germline ends came to 17 bases. The CDR3 length is 16 residues. The CDR3 DNA sequence: TGTGCCAGCAGTTCCTCCGGGGCAGCTAATTACAATGAGCAGTTCTTC. This gives the protein CASSSSGAANYNEQFF.